These T cell receptor beta chains were read from a single sample in a study of molecular identifiers for immune sequencing clone quantification. From the PCR reads, TCRdb called clonotypes with MiXCR, one entry per CDR3 protein. The table includes approximately 500,000 distinct CDR3 sequences, 25% detected once. The sequenced sample consisted of naive CD8+ T cells from blood, with Jurkat cell RNA spiked in. Receptor source: a human donor in good health. Some libraries in this study had Jurkat cell RNA spiked in. CDR3s leave out the opening cysteine and the closing phenylalanine or tryptophan.

>14|TRBV11-2|TRBJ2-5
ASSWGRGNFQETQY
>13|TRBV7-9|TRBJ1-1
ASSYLQSGWSEAF
>14|TRBV12-3/TRBV12-4|TRBJ1-3
ASSTSDLPGRNTIY
>13|TRBV25-1|TRBJ2-7
ASSELRQGSYEQY
>13|TRBV7-9|TRBJ2-5
ASSLVPMSDETQY
>13|TRBV7-9|TRBJ2-3
ASSLGLGTSDTPY
>13|TRBV4-3|TRBJ2-7
ASSQDTGESREQY
>10|TRBV29-1|TRBJ2-7
SVAGGSYEQY
>14|TRBV5-4|TRBJ2-5
ASSLDFTTAGETQY
>11|TRBV30|TRBJ2-7
AWSGLADYEQY
>15|TRBV7-9|TRBJ2-3
ASSLAQGLAGTDTQY
>12|TRBV5-1|TRBJ1-1
ASSLLNKESEAF
>7|TRBV12-5|TRBJ1-5
ASYQPQH
>12|TRBV9|TRBJ2-7
ASSVGGQAYEQY
>11|TRBV6-5|TRBJ2-1
ASTPGVYNEQF
>11|TRBV7-9|TRBJ2-7
ASSLGGGHEQY
>12|TRBV12-3/TRBV12-4|TRBJ1-4
ASSLTGRGEKLF
>11|TRBV20-1|TRBJ1-2
SARAPDDYGYT
>13|TRBV4-3|TRBJ2-7
ASSQVGRGTYEQY
>13|TRBV2|TRBJ2-7
ASSELGTGDYEQY
>16|TRBV7-6|TRBJ2-5
ASSLVPSLAGGEETQY
>13|TRBV19|TRBJ1-1
ASRAGAWVNTEAF
>12|TRBV12-3/TRBV12-4|TRBJ2-7
ASSPGPGGYEQY
>13|TRBV5-1|TRBJ2-7
ASSLDSSSDYEQY
>9|TRBV6-1|TRBJ2-5
ASSTEHPQY
>15|TRBV24-1|TRBJ2-3
ATSDFKGPAPADTQY
>15|TRBV11-2|TRBJ1-1
ASSLVTGGLVNTEAF